Here is one T cell receptor beta chain with its context. The junction does not match germline at one end; this may be a read error. This specimen comes from a study of CD8+CD57+ T cells in acquired aplastic anemia. TCR beta VDJ and CDR3 profiles were obtained from a genomic DNA template. TCRdb used MiXCR to reprocess the reads, holding one entry per CDR3 protein. Of 100,000 to 150,000 distinct CDR3 sequences listed, around 46% are singletons. The length of the CDR3 is 16 residues. Germline CDR1 LNHNV, CDR2 YYDKDF (reference sequence). Sequencing was performed on sorted CD4+, CD8+, or CD8+CD57+ T cells (not recorded which) from PBMCs. This chain uses TRBV15 with TRBJ2-7; 9 nucleotides match TRBD1. This clonotype was sampled from a human donor in good health, serving as a control. This CDR3 is CATSGEGTGLFYEQYF. For the CDR3, the DNA is TGTGCCACCAGCGGAGAGGGGACAGGGCTGTTCTACGAGCAGTACTTC. The entire variable domain, with the rest obtained from reference TRBV15 and TRBJ2-7, is as follows: DAMVIQNPRYQVTQFGKPVTLSCSQTLNHNVMYWYQQKSSQAPKLLFHYYDKDFNNEADTPDNFQSRRPNTSFCFLDIRSPGLGDTAMYLCATSGEGTGLFYEQYFGPGTRLTVT.